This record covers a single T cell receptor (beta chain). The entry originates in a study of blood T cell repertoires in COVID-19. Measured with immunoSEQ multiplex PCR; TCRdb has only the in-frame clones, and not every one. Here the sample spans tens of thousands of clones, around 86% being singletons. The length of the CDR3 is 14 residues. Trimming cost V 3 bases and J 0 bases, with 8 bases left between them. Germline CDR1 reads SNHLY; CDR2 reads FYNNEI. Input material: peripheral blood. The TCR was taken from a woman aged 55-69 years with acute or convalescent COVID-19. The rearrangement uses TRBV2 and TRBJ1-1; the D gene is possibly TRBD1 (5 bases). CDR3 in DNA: TGTGCCAGCAGTGACAGGGACTTGAACACTGAAGCTTTCTTT. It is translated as CASSDRDLNTEAFF.